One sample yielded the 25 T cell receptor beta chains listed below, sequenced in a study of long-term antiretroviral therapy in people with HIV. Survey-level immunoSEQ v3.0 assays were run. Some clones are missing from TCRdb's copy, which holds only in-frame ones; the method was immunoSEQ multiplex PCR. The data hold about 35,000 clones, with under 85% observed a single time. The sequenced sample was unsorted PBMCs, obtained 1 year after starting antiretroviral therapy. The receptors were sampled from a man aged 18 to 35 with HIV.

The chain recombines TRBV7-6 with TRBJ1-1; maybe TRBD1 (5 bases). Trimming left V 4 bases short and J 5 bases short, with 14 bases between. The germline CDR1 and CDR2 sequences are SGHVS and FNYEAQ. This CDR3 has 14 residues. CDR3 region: CASSSLRGRTEAFF. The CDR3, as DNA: TGTGCCAGCAGCTCCCTGAGGGGAAGGACTGAAGCTTTCTTT.

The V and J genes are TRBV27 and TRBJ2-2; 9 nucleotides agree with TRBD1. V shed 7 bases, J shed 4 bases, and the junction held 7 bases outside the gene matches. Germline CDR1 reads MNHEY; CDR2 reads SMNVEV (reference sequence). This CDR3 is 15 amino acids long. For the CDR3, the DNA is TGTGCCAGCACCCCACAGGGGGCCGGCACCGGGGAGCTGTTTTTT. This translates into CASTPQGAGTGELFF.

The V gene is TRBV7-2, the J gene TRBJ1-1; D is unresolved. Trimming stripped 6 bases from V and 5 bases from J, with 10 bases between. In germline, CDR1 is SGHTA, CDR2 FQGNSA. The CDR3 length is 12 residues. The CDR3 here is CASSKGRTEAFF. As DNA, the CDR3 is TGTGCCAGCAGTAAAGGTCGGACTGAAGCTTTCTTT. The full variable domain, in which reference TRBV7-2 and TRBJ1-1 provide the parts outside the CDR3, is GAGVSQSPSNKVTEKGKDVELRCDPISGHTALYWYRQSLGQGLEFLIYFQGNSAPDKSGLPSDRFSAERTGGSVSTLTIQRTQQEDSAVYLCASSKGRTEAFFGQGTRLTVV.

The CDR3 nucleotides are TGTGCCAGTAGTCTACAGGGCCCCAGCTACGAGCAGTACTTC. Encoded protein: CASSLQGPSYEQYF. V usage is TRBV19 and J usage is TRBJ2-7; TRBD1 might be the D (6 bases). Looked up from germline, CDR1 is LNHDA and CDR2 is SQIVND (reference sequence). Between the trimmed V and J ends, which lost 5 bases and 3 bases, there was a span of 14 bases. CDR3 length: 14 residues. Combining the CDR3 with reference TRBV19 and TRBJ2-7 gives the whole variable domain DGGITQSPKYLFRKEGQNVTLSCEQNLNHDAMYWYRQDPGQGLRLIYYSQIVNDFQKGDIAEGYSVSREKKESFPLTVTSAQKNPTAFYLCASSLQGPSYEQYFGPGTRLTVT.

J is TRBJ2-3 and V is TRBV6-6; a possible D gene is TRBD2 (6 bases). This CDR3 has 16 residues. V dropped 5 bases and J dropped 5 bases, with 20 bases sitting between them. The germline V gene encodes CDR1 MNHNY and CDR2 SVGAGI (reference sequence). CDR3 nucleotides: TGTGCCAGCAGTACCCCCGTGGCGGGGATAAAAGATACGCAGTATTTT. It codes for CASSTPVAGIKDTQYF.

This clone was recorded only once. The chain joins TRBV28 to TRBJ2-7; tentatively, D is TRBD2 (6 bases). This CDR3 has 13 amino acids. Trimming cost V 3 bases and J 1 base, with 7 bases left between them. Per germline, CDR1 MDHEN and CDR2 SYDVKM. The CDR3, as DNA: TGTGCCAGCAGTTTCGGGGGTTCCTACGAGCAGTACTTC. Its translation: CASSFGGSYEQYF. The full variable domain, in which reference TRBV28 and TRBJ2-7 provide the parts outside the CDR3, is DVKVTQSSRYLVKRTGEKVFLECVQDMDHENMFWYRQDPGLGLRLIYFSYDVKMKEKGDIPEGYSVSREKKERFSLILESASTNQTSMYLCASSFGGSYEQYFGPGTRLTVT.

This CDR3 reads CASSPLNNEQFF. The CDR3 nucleotides read TGTGCCAGCAGCCCATTAAACAATGAGCAGTTCTTC. V is TRBV5-6 and J is TRBJ2-1; no clear D gene. Per germline, CDR1 SGHDT and CDR2 YYEEEE. Trimming shortened V by 4 bases and J by 5 bases, and 7 bases separated the two germline ends. The CDR3 length is 12 residues.

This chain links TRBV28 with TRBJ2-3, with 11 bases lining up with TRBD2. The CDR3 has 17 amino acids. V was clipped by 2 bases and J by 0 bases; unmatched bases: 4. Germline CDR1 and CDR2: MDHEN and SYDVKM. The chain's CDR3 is CASSLGLAGGSTDTQYF. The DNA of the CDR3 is TGTGCCAGCAGTTTAGGTCTAGCGGGAGGTAGCACAGATACGCAGTATTTT.

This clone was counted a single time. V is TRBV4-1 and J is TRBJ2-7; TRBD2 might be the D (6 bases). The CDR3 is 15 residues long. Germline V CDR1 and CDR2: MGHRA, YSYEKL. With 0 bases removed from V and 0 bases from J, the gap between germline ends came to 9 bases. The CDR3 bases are TGCGCCAGCAGCCAAGATGGGGGGAGCTCCTACGAGCAGTACTTC. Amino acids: CASSQDGGSSYEQYF.

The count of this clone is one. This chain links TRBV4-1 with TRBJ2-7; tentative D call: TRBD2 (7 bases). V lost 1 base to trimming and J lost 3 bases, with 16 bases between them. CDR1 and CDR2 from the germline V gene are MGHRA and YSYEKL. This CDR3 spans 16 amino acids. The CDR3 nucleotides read TGCGCCAGCAGCCAAGTAGGGAGGGGGGCCATCTACGAGCAGTACTTC. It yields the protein CASSQVGRGAIYEQYF.

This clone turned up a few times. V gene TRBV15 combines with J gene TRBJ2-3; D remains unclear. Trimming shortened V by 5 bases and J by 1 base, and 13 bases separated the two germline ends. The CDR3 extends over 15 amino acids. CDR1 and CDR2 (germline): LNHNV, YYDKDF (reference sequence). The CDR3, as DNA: TGTGCCACCAGCCCCTCCCGAGGAGGCACAGATACGCAGTATTTT. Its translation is CATSPSRGGTDTQYF.

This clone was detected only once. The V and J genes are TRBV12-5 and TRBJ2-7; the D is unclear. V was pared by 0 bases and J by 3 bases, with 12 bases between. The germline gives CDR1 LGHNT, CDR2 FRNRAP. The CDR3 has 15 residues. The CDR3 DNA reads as TGTGCTAGTGGTTTGGTACCGACTGCGAACTACGAGCAGTACTTC. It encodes CASGLVPTANYEQYF.

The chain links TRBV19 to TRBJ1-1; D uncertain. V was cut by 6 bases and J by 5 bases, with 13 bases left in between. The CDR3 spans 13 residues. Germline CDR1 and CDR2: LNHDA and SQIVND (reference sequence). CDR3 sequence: CASSAGEGTEAFF. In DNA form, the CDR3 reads TGTGCCAGTAGCGCGGGTGAAGGGACTGAAGCTTTCTTT.

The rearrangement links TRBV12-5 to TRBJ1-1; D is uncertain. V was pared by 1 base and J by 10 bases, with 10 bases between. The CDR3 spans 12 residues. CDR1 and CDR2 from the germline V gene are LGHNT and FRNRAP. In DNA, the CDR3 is TGTGCTAGTGGTTTGGACAGCCGCTCAGCTTTCTTT. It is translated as CASGLDSRSAFF.

Here the CDR3 reads CASSVGRARDEQYF. The CDR3 DNA sequence: TGTGCCAGCAGCGTAGGCAGGGCACGAGACGAGCAGTACTTC. This chain links TRBV9 with TRBJ2-7; TRBD1 might be the D (5 bases). V was trimmed by 0 bases and J by 5 bases, leaving 12 bases between them. CDR1 and CDR2 from the germline V gene are SGDLS and YYNGEE. CDR3 length: 14 amino acids. Together with reference TRBV9 and TRBJ2-7, the CDR3 gives the full variable domain: DSGVTQTPKHLITATGQRVTLRCSPRSGDLSVYWYQQSLDQGLQFLIQYYNGEERAKGNILERFSAQQFPDLHSELNLSSLELGDSALYFCASSVGRARDEQYFGPGTRLTVT.

The CDR3 sequence: CASSSLSGSYNEQFF. The CDR3 DNA is TGCGCCAGCAGCTCCTTAAGCGGCTCCTACAATGAGCAGTTCTTC. The rearrangement links TRBV5-1 to TRBJ2-1, with a tentative D call TRBD2 (5 bases). CDR1 is SGHRS, CDR2 YFSETQ, per germline. The V gene lost 3 bases and the J gene lost 0 bases, with 10 bases spanning the gap. This CDR3 is 15 amino acids long.

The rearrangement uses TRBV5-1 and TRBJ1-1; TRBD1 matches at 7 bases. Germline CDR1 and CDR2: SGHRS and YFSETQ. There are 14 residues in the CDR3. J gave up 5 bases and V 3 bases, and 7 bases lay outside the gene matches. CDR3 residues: CASSSQGGSTEAFF. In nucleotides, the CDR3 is TGCGCCAGCAGCTCCCAGGGGGGAAGTACTGAAGCTTTCTTT.

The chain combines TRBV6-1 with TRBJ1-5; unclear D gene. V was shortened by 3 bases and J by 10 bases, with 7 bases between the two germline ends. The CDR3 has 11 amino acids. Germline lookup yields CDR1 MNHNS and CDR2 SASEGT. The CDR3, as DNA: TGTGCCAGCAGTGAGAGAACCCCCCAGCATTTT. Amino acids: CASSERTPQHF.

The chain's CDR3 is CASRLGLAGGTDTQYF. CDR3 bases: TGTGCCAGCAGGTTGGGGCTAGCGGGAGGCACAGATACGCAGTATTTT. The chain couples TRBV28 to TRBJ2-3; 10 positions match TRBD2. CDR1 MDHEN and CDR2 SYDVKM come from the germline V gene. This CDR3 is built from 16 residues. After removal of 6 bases from V and 1 base from J, the junction contained 7 bases not matched to a gene.

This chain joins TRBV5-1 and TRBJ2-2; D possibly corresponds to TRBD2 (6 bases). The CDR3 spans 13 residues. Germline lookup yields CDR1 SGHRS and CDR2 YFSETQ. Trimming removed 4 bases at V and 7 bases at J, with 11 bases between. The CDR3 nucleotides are TGCGCCAGCAGCCGGGGGAGTAACGGGGAGCTGTTTTTT. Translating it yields CASSRGSNGELFF.

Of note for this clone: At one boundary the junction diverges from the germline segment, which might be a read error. CDR3 nucleotide sequence: TGTGCCAGCAGCTTATTAAAGAGTGACTTC. Protein product: CASSLLKSDF. The chain combines TRBV13 with TRBJ2-5; unclear D gene. Germline CDR1 PRHDT, CDR2 FYEKMQ (reference sequence). This CDR3 region has 10 residues.

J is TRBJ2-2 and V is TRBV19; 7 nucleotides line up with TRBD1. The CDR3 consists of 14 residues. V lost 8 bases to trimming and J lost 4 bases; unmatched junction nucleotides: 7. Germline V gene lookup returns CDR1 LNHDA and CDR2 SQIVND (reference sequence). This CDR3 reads CASSGTAPTGELFF. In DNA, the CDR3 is TGTGCCAGTTCCGGGACAGCCCCCACCGGGGAGCTGTTTTTT.

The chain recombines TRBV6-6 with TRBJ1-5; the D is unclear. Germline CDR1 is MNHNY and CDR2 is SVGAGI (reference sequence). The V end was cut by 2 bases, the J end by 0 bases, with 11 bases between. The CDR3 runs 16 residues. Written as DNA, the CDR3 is TGTGCCAGCAGTTACAGCGGTGGGAATAGCAATCAGCCCCAGCATTTT. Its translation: CASSYSGGNSNQPQHF.

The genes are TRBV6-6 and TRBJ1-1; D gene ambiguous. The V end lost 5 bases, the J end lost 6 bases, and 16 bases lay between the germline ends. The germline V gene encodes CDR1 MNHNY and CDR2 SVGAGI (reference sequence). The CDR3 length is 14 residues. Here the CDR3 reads CASSPVRSDAEAFF. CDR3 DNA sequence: TGTGCCAGCAGTCCCGTCCGTTCGGACGCTGAAGCTTTCTTT.

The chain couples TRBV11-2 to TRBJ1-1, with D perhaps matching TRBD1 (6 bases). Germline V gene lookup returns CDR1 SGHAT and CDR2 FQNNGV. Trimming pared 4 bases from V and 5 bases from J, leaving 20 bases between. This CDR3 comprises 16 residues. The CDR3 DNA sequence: TGTGCCAGCAGCTGGGGGCCAAACCTAAGAGGGACTGAAGCTTTCTTT. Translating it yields CASSWGPNLRGTEAFF.